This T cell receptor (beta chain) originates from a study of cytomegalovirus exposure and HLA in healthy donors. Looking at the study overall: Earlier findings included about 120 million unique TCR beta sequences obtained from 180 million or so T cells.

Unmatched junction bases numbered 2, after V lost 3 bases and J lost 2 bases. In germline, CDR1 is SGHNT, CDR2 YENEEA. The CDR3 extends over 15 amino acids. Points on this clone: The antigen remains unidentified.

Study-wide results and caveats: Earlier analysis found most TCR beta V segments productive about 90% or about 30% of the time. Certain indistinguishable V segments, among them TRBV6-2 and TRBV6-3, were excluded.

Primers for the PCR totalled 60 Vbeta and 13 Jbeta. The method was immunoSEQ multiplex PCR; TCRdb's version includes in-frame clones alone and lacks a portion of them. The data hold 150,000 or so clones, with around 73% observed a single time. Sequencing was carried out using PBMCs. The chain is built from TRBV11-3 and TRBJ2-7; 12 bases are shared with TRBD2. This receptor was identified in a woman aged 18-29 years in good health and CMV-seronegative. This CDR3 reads CASSFSSGRAYEQYV. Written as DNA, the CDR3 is TGTGCCAGCAGCTTCTCTAGCGGGAGGGCCTACGAGCAGTACGTC.